These 30 T cell receptor beta chains originate from one sample sequenced in a study of cytomegalovirus exposure and HLA in healthy donors. Sequencing was performed with immunoSEQ multiplex PCR; in TCRdb, only in-frame clones are kept and a portion is missing. The sample has about 130,000 clones; roughly 89% are singletons. Source material: PBMCs. These receptors came from a man aged 25-45 years in good health and CMV-seronegative.

The V and J genes are TRBV7-2 and TRBJ2-7, with 7 positions matching TRBD2. Germline V gene lookup returns CDR1 SGHTA and CDR2 FQGNSA. The CDR3 loop spans 17 amino acids. Trimming cost V 2 bases and J 3 bases; bases outside gene matches: 13. The CDR3 loop is CASSLRGTNTDHYEQYF. The CDR3 nucleotides are TGTGCCAGCAGCTTAAGAGGGACTAATACAGACCACTACGAGCAGTACTTC. The full variable domain, completed using reference TRBV7-2 and TRBJ2-7, is GAGVSQSPSNKVTEKGKDVELRCDPISGHTALYWYRQSLGQGLEFLIYFQGNSAPDKSGLPSDRFSAERTGGSVSTLTIQRTQQEDSAVYLCASSLRGTNTDHYEQYFGPGTRLTVT.

The chain recombines TRBV5-6 with TRBJ1-4; 7 bases map to TRBD1. V gave up 2 bases and J gave up 0 bases; unmatched junction bases: 1. Germline CDR1 SGHDT, CDR2 YYEEEE. The CDR3 consists of 15 residues. CDR3 sequence reads: CASSLTGATNEKLFF. CDR3 coding DNA: TGTGCCAGCAGCTTAACAGGGGCAACTAATGAAAAACTGTTTTTT.

The chain's CDR3 is CSARGAYEQYF. The CDR3, as DNA: TGCAGCGCCAGGGGTGCCTACGAGCAGTACTTC. V is TRBV29-1 and J is TRBJ2-7; a possible D gene is TRBD1 (6 bases). This CDR3 is 11 amino acids long. CDR1 is SQVTM, CDR2 ANQGSEA, per germline. Trimming left V 7 bases short and J 2 bases short, with 9 bases between.

J is TRBJ2-7 and V is TRBV10-3; weak D call: TRBD1 (5 bases). The CDR3 is 15 residues long. The V and J ends lost 3 bases and 2 bases respectively, with 14 bases between them. Germline V gene sequence: CDR1 ENHRY, CDR2 SYGVKD. This CDR3 reads CAISDYDRGPYEQYF. In DNA, the CDR3 is TGTGCCATCAGTGATTATGACAGAGGCCCCTACGAGCAGTACTTC.

The gene calls are TRBV5-1 and TRBJ2-2; possibly TRBD2 for D (5 bases). Germline CDR1 SGHRS, CDR2 YFSETQ. V lost 0 bases to trimming and J lost 6 bases, with 12 bases between them. This CDR3 is 15 amino acids long. The chain's CDR3 is CASSLDRAGSGELFF. In DNA, the CDR3 is TGCGCCAGCAGCTTGGATAGGGCGGGTTCCGGGGAGCTGTTTTTT.

V usage is TRBV9 and J usage is TRBJ2-7; 9 nucleotides align to TRBD1. The CDR3 is made up of 15 amino acids. Germline CDR1 reads SGDLS; CDR2 reads YYNGEE. V gave up 3 bases and J gave up 6 bases; unmatched junction bases: 10. In DNA form, the CDR3 reads TGTGCCAGCAGCGAAACAGGGGGCAGGGGCAGCGAGCAGTACTTC. This codes for CASSETGGRGSEQYF.

As regards this clone: Other DNA sequences from this sample encode an identical CDR3 as well. J is TRBJ1-2 and V is TRBV5-6; possible D gene TRBD1, 6 bases. This CDR3 has 13 residues. Germline V gives CDR1 SGHDT, CDR2 YYEEEE. V dropped 2 bases and J dropped 3 bases, with 8 bases sitting between them. CDR3 nucleotide sequence: TGTGCCAGCAGCTTACAGGGCGACTATGGCTACACCTTC. This encodes CASSLQGDYGYTF.

This chain joins TRBV6-5 and TRBJ2-7, with 7 bases that match TRBD1. CDR3 length: 13 residues. Germline V gene lookup returns CDR1 MNHEY and CDR2 SVGAGI. The V segment lost 2 bases and the J segment 3 bases; nucleotides outside the gene matches: 1. CDR3: CASSYGTDYEQYF. The CDR3, as DNA: TGTGCCAGCAGTTACGGGACAGACTACGAGCAGTACTTC.

The J gene is TRBJ1-1, the V gene TRBV25-1; 7 bases align to TRBD1. V dropped 5 bases and J dropped 3; count of bases not matched to a gene: 9. The length of the CDR3 is 15 residues. Germline CDR1 and CDR2: MGHDK and SYGVNS. CDR3 protein: CASSTMGTAHTEAFF. CDR3 coding DNA: TGTGCCAGCAGTACAATGGGGACAGCGCACACTGAAGCTTTCTTT.

The rearrangement links TRBV6-5 to TRBJ1-1; possible D gene TRBD1, 6 bases. The CDR3 runs to 12 residues. CDR1 is MNHEY, CDR2 SVGAGI, per germline. V was clipped by 11 bases and J by 6 bases, with 16 bases between them. The CDR3, as DNA: TGTGCCTCCGAGGGAGGGGGTGCTGAAGCTTTCTTT. Protein: CASEGGGAEAFF.

The chain couples TRBV15 to TRBJ2-5; 9 positions match TRBD1. Germline CDR1 is LNHNV and CDR2 is YYDKDF (reference sequence). V was clipped by 1 base and J by 1 base; unmatched bases: 1. The CDR3 spans 15 residues. The CDR3 region has the DNA TGTGCCACCAGCAGAGTGGACAGGGGCCAAGAGACCCAGTACTTC. As protein: CATSRVDRGQETQYF.

The chain carries TRBV2 and TRBJ1-4; no firm D call. Trimming removed 10 bases from V and 4 bases from J, with 19 bases in between. CDR1 and CDR2 from the germline V gene are SNHLY and FYNNEI. The CDR3 sequence is 15 residues long. This CDR3 reads CATTGAQNNNEKLFF. The CDR3 DNA reads TGTGCCACCACGGGTGCTCAGAACAATAATGAAAAACTGTTTTTT.

The rearrangement joins TRBV28 to TRBJ1-2; D not certain. Per the germline V gene, CDR1 is MDHEN and CDR2 is SYDVKM. This CDR3 is built from 12 residues. V dropped 3 bases and J dropped 4 bases, with 6 bases sitting between them. The CDR3 here is CASSFRSYGYTF. The CDR3 DNA reads as TGTGCCAGCAGTTTCCGGAGCTATGGCTACACCTTC.

The chain combines TRBV6-1 with TRBJ2-3; 11 bases are a match to TRBD1. Germline CDR1 and CDR2: MNHNS and SASEGT. This CDR3 contains 15 residues. The V gene end was trimmed by 2 bases and the J gene end by 10 bases; junction bases not matched to a gene: 8. The CDR3 loop is CASSERGTGGFSQYF. Here the CDR3 DNA reads TGTGCCAGCAGTGAAAGGGGGACAGGGGGTTTTTCGCAGTATTTT.

This clone was seen once. This chain connects TRBV27 to TRBJ1-1, with D possibly TRBD1 on 6 matching bases. V was cut by 4 bases and J by 8 bases, with 17 bases left in between. The CDR3 consists of 14 residues. The germline CDR1 and CDR2 sequences are MNHEY and SMNVEV (reference sequence). Here the CDR3 reads CASSSGLTQGEAFF. Written as DNA, the CDR3 is TGTGCCAGCAGTTCCGGCCTCACACAGGGCGAAGCTTTCTTT.

The CDR3: CASSTGLAGTTDTQYF. The CDR3, as DNA: TGTGCCAGCAGCACAGGACTAGCGGGAACCACAGATACGCAGTATTTT. V and J are TRBV7-9 and TRBJ2-3, with TRBD2 matching 12 bases. The germline gives CDR1 SEHNR, CDR2 FQNEAQ (reference sequence). J was trimmed by 2 bases and V by 5 bases; bases with no gene match: 5. This CDR3 is 16 amino acids long.

The rearrangement uses TRBV27 and TRBJ2-1; 8 bases map to TRBD2. J lost 7 bases, V lost 3 bases, and 5 bases had no gene match. This CDR3 region has 14 residues. CDR1 and CDR2 from the germline V gene are MNHEY and SMNVEV (reference sequence). The CDR3 loop reads CASSFSGGQNEQFF. CDR3 in DNA: TGTGCCAGCAGTTTTTCGGGGGGGCAAAATGAGCAGTTCTTC.

This clone occurred once. The chain recombines TRBV19 with TRBJ1-5, with a weak D call TRBD1 (6 bases). V was cut by 3 bases and J by 0 bases, with 9 bases left in between. The V gene's germline CDR1 is LNHDA and CDR2 SQIVND (reference sequence). The CDR3 extends over 15 amino acids. The CDR3 nucleotides are TGTGCCAGTAGTATCGTAGGGGGTAGCAATCAGCCCCAGCATTTT. Translation: CASSIVGGSNQPQHF.

This clone was detected once. The CDR3 DNA sequence: TGTGCCAGCAGCCCAGGGGCGGGGGGAACCACAGATACGCAGTATTTT. Amino acids: CASSPGAGGTTDTQYF. V and J are TRBV11-3 and TRBJ2-3; 8 nucleotides align to TRBD2. The CDR3 contains 16 residues. Trimming took 5 bases from V and 2 from J; bases not matched to a gene: 9. Germline CDR1 is SGHNT and CDR2 is YENEEA. Full variable domain (rest looked up from reference TRBV11-3 and TRBJ2-3): EAGVVQSPRYKIIEKKQPVAFWCNPISGHNTLYWYLQNLGQGPELLIRYENEEAVDDSQLPKDRFSAERLKGVDSTLKIQPAELGDSAVYLCASSPGAGGTTDTQYFGPGTRLTVL.

The rearrangement uses TRBV29-1 and TRBJ1-1, with TRBD1 matching 7 bases. This CDR3 is built from 12 residues. Germline V lookup: CDR1 SQVTM, CDR2 ANQGSEA. Unmatched junction bases numbered 4, after V lost 7 bases and J lost 2 bases. CDR3 sequence: CSGDRPNTEAFF. In nucleotides, the CDR3 is TGCAGCGGGGACAGACCAAACACTGAAGCTTTCTTT.

This chain joins TRBV11-3 and TRBJ1-1; tentative D call: TRBD1 (5 bases). The CDR3 is made up of 14 amino acids. V was shortened by 2 bases and J by 1 base, with 8 bases between the two germline ends. CDR1 is SGHNT and CDR2 is YENEEA in the germline V gene. The CDR3 here is CASSLRGGNTEAFF. CDR3 nucleotides: TGTGCCAGCAGCTTAAGGGGCGGGAACACTGAAGCTTTCTTT.

The gene calls are TRBV2 and TRBJ2-7; no firm D call. Per germline, CDR1 SNHLY and CDR2 FYNNEI. The germline V and J ends were trimmed by 4 bases and 3 bases, with 10 bases remaining between them. This CDR3 is built from 13 residues. CDR3 DNA sequence: TGTGCCAGCAGTGTATCCGGTTTCTACGAGCAGTACTTC. Translated: CASSVSGFYEQYF. The full variable domain, with the rest looked up from reference TRBV2 and TRBJ2-7, is EPEVTQTPSHQVTQMGQEVILRCVPISNHLYFYWYRQILGQKVEFLVSFYNNEISEKSEIFDDQFSVERPDGSNFTLKIRSTKLEDSAMYFCASSVSGFYEQYFGPGTRLTVT.

The V call is TRBV7-9, the J call TRBJ2-1; 8 nucleotides match TRBD2. CDR1 is SEHNR, CDR2 FQNEAQ, per germline (reference sequence). Trimming cost V 3 bases and J 4 bases; bases outside gene matches: 11. This CDR3 region has 17 residues. The CDR3 sequence is CASSFWASSGPYNEQFF. CDR3 DNA: TGTGCCAGCAGCTTCTGGGCGTCTAGCGGGCCTTACAATGAGCAGTTCTTC.

This chain joins TRBV12-5 and TRBJ2-5, with D perhaps TRBD2 (7 bases). There are 17 residues in the CDR3. With 3 bases removed from V and 5 bases from J, the gap between germline ends came to 22 bases. Germline CDR1 reads LGHNT; CDR2 reads FRNRAP. The CDR3 reads CASGLGGGTLGEETQYF. DNA for the CDR3: TGTGCTAGTGGTTTAGGGGGAGGGACCCTGGGGGAGGAGACCCAGTACTTC. The full variable domain, in which reference TRBV12-5 and TRBJ2-5 provide the parts outside the CDR3, is DARVTQTPRHKVTEMGQEVTMRCQPILGHNTVFWYRQTMMQGLELLAYFRNRAPLDDSGMPKDRFSAEMPDATLATLKIQPSEPRDSAVYFCASGLGGGTLGEETQYFGPGTRLLVL.

The CDR3 sequence is CASSLASSGGAENEQFF. CDR3 coding DNA: TGTGCCAGCAGCTTGGCCAGTAGCGGGGGGGCTGAAAATGAGCAGTTCTTC. The rearrangement joins TRBV5-4 to TRBJ2-1; TRBD2 agrees at 11 bases. J was trimmed by 7 bases and V by 0 bases; bases with no gene match: 9. The CDR3 has 17 amino acids. Germline V gene lookup returns CDR1 SGHNT and CDR2 YYREEE (reference sequence).

CDR3 nucleotides: TGTGCCAGCAGCTCCCCAGGGACAGGGGCAGGCCACGAGCAGTACTTC. Amino acids: CASSSPGTGAGHEQYF. The chain carries TRBV28 and TRBJ2-7, with 10 bases identical to TRBD1. V lost 6 bases, J lost 5 bases, and 13 bases stayed unmatched. Germline lookup yields CDR1 MDHEN and CDR2 SYDVKM. The CDR3 sequence is 16 residues long.

The chain carries TRBV5-1 and TRBJ1-2, with 8 bases fitting TRBD1. This CDR3 has 16 residues. The germline V gene encodes CDR1 SGHRS and CDR2 YFSETQ. Unmatched junction bases numbered 12, after V lost 0 bases and J lost 8 bases. The CDR3 nucleotides are TGCGCCAGCAGCTTGGATCCGACAGGGGAAAGGTGGGGCTACACCTTC. Residues: CASSLDPTGERWGYTF.

This clone was counted a single time. J is TRBJ1-4 and V is TRBV10-3, with D perhaps TRBD1 (5 bases). Germline values: CDR1 ENHRY, CDR2 SYGVKD. V shed 3 bases and J shed 15 bases, with 20 bases lying between them. The CDR3 loop spans 14 amino acids. CDR3 sequence reads: CAISDRGDVLSMFF. CDR3 sequence (DNA): TGTGCCATCAGTGACCGCGGGGACGTTTTATCAATGTTTTTT.

This rearrangement joins TRBV6-5 to TRBJ2-6, with D tentatively TRBD2 (7 bases). Germline CDR1 reads MNHEY; CDR2 reads SVGAGI. The CDR3 consists of 13 residues. The germline V and J ends were trimmed by 11 bases and 4 bases, with 12 bases remaining between them. CDR3 bases: TGTGCCGTCCGGGGGGCGGGGGCCAACGTCCTGACTTTC. Translation: CAVRGAGANVLTF.

The chain joins TRBV27 to TRBJ1-2; D unclear. The CDR3 runs 13 residues. The V end was cut by 2 bases, the J end by 4 bases, with 8 bases between. Germline V gene lookup returns CDR1 MNHEY and CDR2 SMNVEV (reference sequence). The CDR3 DNA sequence: TGTGCCAGCAGTTTAGGAGTCGGCTATGGCTACACCTTC. This translates into CASSLGVGYGYTF.